This paragraph covers one T cell receptor (beta chain) sequence. Its specificity is unknown. The entry originates in a study of T cells in Graves' hyperthyroidism and ophthalmopathy. Looking at the study overall: Peripheral blood sampling occurred at initial diagnosis, before any treatment.

If no ophthalmopathy progression occurred within 18 months, Graves' hyperthyroidism was stable. Lactation, pregnancy, other autoimmune disease or uncontrolled infection led to exclusion of patients. V lost 2 bases and J 2 bases, leaving 5 bases between the germline ends. Per the germline V gene, CDR1 is KGHDR and CDR2 is SFDVKD. The CDR3 is made up of 13 amino acids. The study's findings and limits: Classification by a 13 V-J model distinguished ophthalmopathy from stable hyperthyroidism.

TCR beta CDR3 sequences were amplified from RNA transcripts. The HTBI set primed first-round TCR CDR3 RT-PCR. MiXCR, applied by TCRdb to the multiplex PCR reads, yields one record per CDR3 protein. The sample lists some 720,000 distinct CDR3 sequences, less than 20% occurring once. The receptor was isolated from a man between 18 and 29 years old with Graves' hyperthyroidism. Sequencing was performed on blood. This chain connects TRBV24-1 to TRBJ1-2; D unresolved. The CDR3 sequence: CATSDSKNYGYTF. Written as DNA, the CDR3 is TGTGCCACCAGTGATTCGAAGAACTATGGCTACACCTTC.